This T cell receptor (beta chain) stems from a study of shared clonotypes between healthy human individuals. Study-wide context: A donor's plate count was three for CD4 naive and three for CD4 memory; CD8 naive had two and CD8 memory one.

Into CD45RA+ naive and CD45RA-negative memory subsets, the CD4+ cells were split. Splitting of each subset's genomic DNA was done evenly across several immunoSEQ plates. In the original processing: ImmunoSEQ junction-only sequences lacked quality scores, so their filtering differed. Using immunoSEQ multiplex PCR, the repertoire was profiled, and TCRdb retains in-frame clones only, with some absent. The DNA was the basis for D and trimming; V, J and clone size are from that table. The table records hundreds of thousands of clones, 74% of them present only once. Germline V lookup: CDR1 WNHNN, CDR2 SYGVQD (reference sequence). This CDR3 has 16 amino acids. V lost 2 bases and J lost 4, with 16 bases in between.

The rearrangement uses TRBV10-1 and TRBJ2-3; possibly TRBD2 for D (6 bases). The origin of this receptor is a woman in her twenties or thirties in good health. Specimen: memory CD4+ T cells sorted from blood. Subset in this sample: CD45RA-negative fraction. CDR3 residues: CASSEGRGTSADTQYF. The DNA for the CDR3 is TGCGCCAGCAGTGAGGGGCGGGGAACCTCGGCAGATACGCAGTATTTT.